These 20 T cell receptor beta chains share one sample of origin, sequenced in a study of blood T cells in healthy people across ages. Primers used in a second PCR of roughly 6 to 12 cycles were a sample-barcoded 5' primer and a J-beta primer mix. A single record per CDR3 protein comes from TCRdb applying MiXCR to the 5' RACE reads. The sample gives about 1,400,000 distinct CDR3 sequences, roughly 59% of which show up once; about 6.3% is in the top ten. What was sequenced was blood. These receptors all stem from a young man in good health.

V is TRBV20-1 and J is TRBJ2-1; TRBD1 agrees at 9 bases. J was trimmed by 2 bases and V by 0 bases; bases with no gene match: 5. Germline CDR1 reads DFQATT; CDR2 reads SNEGSKA (reference sequence). The CDR3 loop spans 16 amino acids. The CDR3 region is CSARDGRDRAYNEQFF. Written as DNA, the CDR3 is TGCAGTGCTAGAGATGGCCGGGACAGGGCCTACAATGAGCAGTTCTTC.

The J gene is TRBJ1-3, the V gene TRBV4-1; D ambiguous. CDR3 length: 17 amino acids. V was clipped by 4 bases and J by 0 bases, with 16 bases between them. Germline loops: CDR1 MGHRA, CDR2 YSYEKL. The CDR3 here is CASSLRRDQSSGNTIYF. CDR3 bases: TGCGCCAGCAGCCTCCGCCGCGACCAGAGCTCTGGAAACACCATATATTTT.

This chain joins TRBV5-4 and TRBJ1-2; D is undetermined. This CDR3 has 15 residues. Germline CDR1 reads SGHNT; CDR2 reads YYREEE (reference sequence). V was shortened by 0 bases and J by 2 bases, with 11 bases between the two germline ends. The CDR3 sequence is CASSLGTTKNYGYTF. CDR3 nucleotides: TGTGCCAGCAGCTTGGGGACGACGAAAAACTATGGCTACACCTTC.

The J gene is TRBJ2-1, the V gene TRBV7-9; D possibly corresponds to TRBD1 (5 bases). The CDR3 has 13 amino acids. V shed 1 base and J shed 7 bases, with 8 bases lying between them. Germline V CDR1 and CDR2: SEHNR, FQNEAQ (reference sequence). The CDR3 spells CASSLGWTNEQFF. The DNA for the CDR3 is TGTGCCAGCAGCTTAGGCTGGACAAATGAGCAGTTCTTC.

This clonotype was counted between two and nine times. V usage is TRBV12-3 or TRBV12-4 and J usage is TRBJ2-7, with TRBD2 matching 10 bases. The assigned J gene may be wrong: the sequence end matches TRBJ2-5 better. The CDR3 length is 17 residues. As DNA, the CDR3 is TGTGCCAGCAGTTTAATAGGGAGCGGGGGGGCCCAGGAGACCCAGTACTTC. Amino acid sequence: CASSLIGSGGAQETQYF.

The rearrangement links TRBV9 to TRBJ2-3, with D perhaps TRBD2 (7 bases). This CDR3 spans 17 amino acids. CDR1 and CDR2 from the germline V gene are SGDLS and YYNGEE. The V gene lost 0 bases and the J gene lost 2 bases, with 16 bases spanning the gap. CDR3 loop: CASSVDQGSGDTDTQYF. The CDR3 nucleotides are TGTGCCAGCAGCGTAGACCAGGGGAGCGGGGACACAGATACGCAGTATTTT.

CDR3 residues: CSAGGGPAEAFF. The DNA for the CDR3 is TGCAGTGCTGGGGGGGGACCCGCTGAAGCTTTCTTT. The chain combines TRBV20-1 with TRBJ1-1; a weak D match, TRBD1 (5 bases). CDR1 DFQATT and CDR2 SNEGSKA come from the germline V gene (reference sequence). This CDR3 is 12 amino acids long. V was shortened by 5 bases and J by 6 bases, with 13 bases between the two germline ends.

This clonotype has just a few counts. This chain connects TRBV6-1 to TRBJ2-7; 9 bases are shared with TRBD2. V lost 3 bases to trimming and J lost 3 bases; unmatched junction nucleotides: 6. Germline V gene lookup returns CDR1 MNHNS and CDR2 SASEGT. There are 15 residues in the CDR3. CDR3 residues: CASSEQSGGSYEQYF. The CDR3 DNA follows: TGTGCCAGCAGTGAGCAGAGCGGGGGGAGCTACGAGCAGTACTTC.

This chain uses TRBV6-5 with TRBJ2-1; 12 positions agree with TRBD2. CDR1 and CDR2 from the germline V gene are MNHEY and SVGAGI. The J segment lost 12 bases and the V segment lost 10 bases, leaving 7 bases of the junction unmatched. The CDR3 loop spans 12 amino acids. The CDR3 coding sequence is TGTGCCACCCGGACTAGCGGGACGGGGCAGTTCTTC. Protein product: CATRTSGTGQFF.

A note on this clonotype: The junction departs from germline at one end; a sequencing error may be responsible. The rearrangement links TRBV7-9 to TRBJ2-5, with 8 nucleotides matching TRBD1. The J call may be wrong; the DNA end is better matched by TRBJ2-7. Germline CDR1 reads SEHNR; CDR2 reads FQNEAQ (reference sequence). The CDR3 has 15 residues. As DNA, the CDR3 is TGTGCCTGCAGCCGAGTCGACAGGGGAGGAGACGAGCAGTACTTC. This sequence encodes CACSRVDRGGDEQYF.

The genes are TRBV5-1 and TRBJ2-5, with D perhaps matching TRBD1 or TRBD2 (8 bases each). This CDR3 is 17 amino acids long. Germline V lookup: CDR1 SGHRS, CDR2 YFSETQ. Trimming took 4 bases from V and 3 from J, leaving 22 bases between them. Here the CDR3 reads CASSGGLATGGKETQYF. CDR3 coding DNA: TGCGCCAGCAGCGGTGGACTAGCAACAGGGGGGAAAGAGACCCAGTACTTC.

This sequence joins TRBV7-9 and TRBJ2-5, with D tentatively TRBD1 (6 bases). The V gene lost 2 bases and the J gene lost 3 bases, with 13 bases spanning the gap. CDR1 and CDR2 (germline): SEHNR, FQNEAQ (reference sequence). The CDR3 contains 15 residues. DNA for the CDR3: TGTGCCAGCAGCTTATATAGCTCAGGGGAAGAGACCCAGTACTTC. Protein sequence: CASSLYSSGEETQYF.

The chain links TRBV15 to TRBJ2-7, with D unclear. This CDR3 contains 9 residues. Trimming stripped 0 bases from V and 10 bases from J, with 1 base between. CDR1 and CDR2 (germline): LNHNV, YYDKDF (reference sequence). For the CDR3, the DNA is TGTGCCACCAGCAGAGACCAGTACTTC. It translates to CATSRDQYF.

V is TRBV27 and J is TRBJ1-4, with 7 bases fitting TRBD1. The germline V gene has CDR1 MNHEY and CDR2 SMNVEV (reference sequence). V lost 8 bases, J lost 3 bases, and 15 bases stayed unmatched. The CDR3 runs 17 residues. For the CDR3, the DNA is TGTGCCAGCGCGAGACAGGGTCTGATACGATCTAATGAAAAACTGTTTTTT. Its protein is CASARQGLIRSNEKLFF. Based on the CDR3 plus reference TRBV27 and TRBJ1-4, the full variable domain is EAQVTQNPRYLITVTGKKLTVTCSQNMNHEYMSWYRQDPGLGLRQIYYSMNVEVTDKGDVPEGYKVSRKEKRNFPLILESPSPNQTSLYFCASARQGLIRSNEKLFFGSGTQLSVL.

This clonotype was counted between two and nine times. The J gene is TRBJ2-5, the V gene TRBV4-1; 7 nucleotides line up with TRBD1. The J call may not be correct, given that the DNA end is closer to TRBJ2-7. The CDR3 runs to 14 residues. CDR1 and CDR2 from the germline V gene are MGHRA and YSYEKL. DNA of the CDR3: TGCGCCAGCAGCGCTACCGGGACAGTAAACGAGCAGTACTTC. Residues: CASSATGTVNEQYF.

In DNA form, the CDR3 reads TGCAGTGTTGTCTCCTATAATTCACCCCTCCACTTT. Encoded protein: CSVVSYNSPLHF. The rearrangement uses TRBV20-1 and TRBJ1-6; D not certain. With 7 bases removed from V and 0 bases from J, the gap between germline ends came to 4 bases. Germline V gives CDR1 DFQATT, CDR2 SNEGSKA (reference sequence). This CDR3 spans 12 amino acids.

The J gene is TRBJ1-6, the V gene TRBV5-1, with D possibly TRBD1 on 5 matching bases. V lost 4 bases and J lost 0, with 14 bases in between. This CDR3 is built from 17 residues. Germline lookup yields CDR1 SGHRS and CDR2 YFSETQ. The CDR3 bases are TGCGCCAGCAGCCGAAGGGACGGTAGCTCCTATAATTCACCCCTCCACTTT. Protein sequence: CASSRRDGSSYNSPLHF. The variable domain in full, with the rest retrieved from reference TRBV5-1 and TRBJ1-6, is KAGVTQTPRYLIKTRGQQVTLSCSPISGHRSVSWYQQTPGQGLQFLFEYFSETQRNKGNFPGRFSGRQFSNSRSEMNVSTLELGDSALYLCASSRRDGSSYNSPLHFGNGTRLTVT.

V usage is TRBV20-1 and J usage is TRBJ1-2; D ambiguous. Germline V lookup: CDR1 DFQATT, CDR2 SNEGSKA (reference sequence). This CDR3 spans 12 amino acids. Deletions cut 5 bases from V and 4 bases from J, with 11 bases between. The CDR3 nucleotides read TGCAGTGCTCCTGACGGTTCCTATGGCTACACCTTC. Protein: CSAPDGSYGYTF.

The chain joins TRBV12-3 or TRBV12-4 to TRBJ1-6; D uncertain. V was clipped by 7 bases and J by 7 bases, with 14 bases between them. This CDR3 has 14 residues. The CDR3 DNA reads as TGTGCCAGCACCCCCAACGGAATGAATTCACCCCTCCACTTT. Translated: CASTPNGMNSPLHF.

This chain connects TRBV3-1 to TRBJ1-1; possible D gene TRBD1, 5 bases. The V end was cut by 1 base, the J end by 10 bases, with 10 bases between. CDR1 is LGHDT, CDR2 YNNKEL, per germline (reference sequence). This CDR3 has 12 residues. CDR3: CASSQGPGRAFF. CDR3 coding DNA: TGTGCCAGCAGCCAAGGTCCGGGGCGAGCTTTCTTT.